This entry lists 5 T cell receptor beta chains sequenced from one sample in a study of cytomegalovirus exposure and HLA in healthy donors. Libraries were prepared by immunoSEQ multiplex PCR; TCRdb keeps only in-frame clonotypes and omits some of them. The table lists approximately 300,000 clones, 75% to 90% of them singletons. Source material: PBMCs. These receptors were obtained from a woman aged 18 to 35 in good health and CMV-seronegative.

The chain couples TRBV9 to TRBJ1-4; 9 bases match TRBD1. CDR3 length: 14 amino acids. CDR1 is SGDLS and CDR2 is YYNGEE in the germline V gene. Germline trimming cut 3 bases from V and 7 bases from J; bases unmatched to any gene: 4. CDR3: CASSGRTGVEKLFF. The DNA of the CDR3 is TGTGCCAGCAGCGGAAGGACAGGGGTTGAAAAACTGTTTTTT.

In its sample, this clone was seen a few times. J is TRBJ2-1 and V is TRBV14, with D possibly matching TRBD2 (6 bases). V lost 4 bases and J lost 2, with 15 bases in between. Germline values: CDR1 SGHDN, CDR2 FVKESK. The CDR3 extends over 16 amino acids. CDR3: CASSPPGVGAYNEQFF. In nucleotides, the CDR3 is TGTGCCAGCAGCCCGCCGGGGGTCGGAGCCTACAATGAGCAGTTCTTC.

The chain employs TRBV5-1 and TRBJ2-7; 8 nucleotides match TRBD1. CDR1 is SGHRS and CDR2 is YFSETQ in the germline V gene. The CDR3 loop spans 15 amino acids. The V and J ends lost 5 bases and 5 bases, in that order; junction bases with no gene match: 12. This chain's CDR3 is CASSHLGDRPDEQYF. The CDR3, as DNA: TGCGCCAGCAGTCACCTTGGGGACAGGCCAGACGAGCAGTACTTC.

The chain joins TRBV18 to TRBJ2-5, with D perhaps matching TRBD2 (5 bases). Trimming shortened V by 0 bases and J by 5 bases, and 13 bases separated the two germline ends. The CDR3 has 15 amino acids. The V gene's germline CDR1 is KGHSH and CDR2 LQKENI. CDR3 in amino acids: CASSPPSRPGETQYF. CDR3 sequence (DNA): TGTGCCAGCTCACCACCGAGCCGACCGGGGGAGACCCAGTACTTC.

V is TRBV18 and J is TRBJ1-2; D is ambiguous. The CDR3 is 14 amino acids. The germline V gene has CDR1 KGHSH and CDR2 LQKENI. The V and J ends lost 3 bases and 2 bases respectively, with 10 bases between them. This CDR3 reads CASSPREINYGYTF. Written as DNA, the CDR3 is TGTGCCAGCTCACCTAGGGAGATAAACTATGGCTACACCTTC. The full variable domain, its missing parts supplied by reference TRBV18 and TRBJ1-2, is NAGVMQNPRHLVRRRGQEARLRCSPMKGHSHVYWYRQLPEEGLKFMVYLQKENIIDESGMPKERFSAEFPKEGPSILRIQQVVRGDSAAYFCASSPREINYGYTFGSGTRLTVV.